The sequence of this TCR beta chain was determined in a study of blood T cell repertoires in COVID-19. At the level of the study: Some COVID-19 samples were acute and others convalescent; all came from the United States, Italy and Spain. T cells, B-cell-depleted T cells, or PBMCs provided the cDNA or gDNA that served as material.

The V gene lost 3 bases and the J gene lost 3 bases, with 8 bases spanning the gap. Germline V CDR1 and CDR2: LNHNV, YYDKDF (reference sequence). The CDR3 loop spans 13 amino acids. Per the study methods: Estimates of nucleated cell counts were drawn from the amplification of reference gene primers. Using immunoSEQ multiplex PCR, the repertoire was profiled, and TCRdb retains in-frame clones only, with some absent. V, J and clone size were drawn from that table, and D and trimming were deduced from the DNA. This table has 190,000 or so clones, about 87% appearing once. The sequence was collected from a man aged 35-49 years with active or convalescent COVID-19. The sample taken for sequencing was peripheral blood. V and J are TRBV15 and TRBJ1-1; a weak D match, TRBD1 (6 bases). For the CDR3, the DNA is TGTGCCACCAGCAGGGACAGATACACTGAAGCTTTCTTT. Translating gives CATSRDRYTEAFF. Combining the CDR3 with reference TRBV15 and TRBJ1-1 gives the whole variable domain DAMVIQNPRYQVTQFGKPVTLSCSQTLNHNVMYWYQQKSSQAPKLLFHYYDKDFNNEADTPDNFQSRRPNTSFCFLDIRSPGLGDTAMYLCATSRDRYTEAFFGQGTRLTVV.